The source of this TCR beta chain is a study of cytomegalovirus exposure and HLA in healthy donors. The study, taken as a whole, reports: Reports state that TCR beta sequences accurately predicted most subjects' HLA-A and HLA-B alleles. In vitro checks showed that a few CMV-associated chains really do target CMV antigens. An observed cluster of highly shared sequence variants was recorded as a likely sequencing artifact. Productive rates of about 90% or about 30% were seen for most TCR beta V segments in an earlier analysis.

The PCR had 60 Vbeta and 13 Jbeta primers. TCRdb's copy holds only in-frame clones and misses some; the assay was immunoSEQ multiplex PCR. The sample has some 110,000 clones; about 75% are singletons. V was clipped by 8 bases and J by 1 base, with 17 bases between them. CDR3 length: 15 amino acids. Germline V gene lookup returns CDR1 LNHDA and CDR2 SQIVND (reference sequence). A remark on this clone: Antigen specificity is unknown.

The chain combines TRBV19 with TRBJ1-2; possibly TRBD1 for D (6 bases). The sequencing sample was made of PBMCs. This TCR was sampled from a man between 60 and 75 years old in good health and CMV-seropositive. The CDR3 reads CASSDSPKINYGYTF. The DNA for the CDR3 is TGTGCCAGTTCGGACAGCCCAAAGATTAACTATGGCTACACCTTC.